The 30 T cell receptor beta chains in this list originate from one sample, sequenced in a study of OX40 agonist ivuxolimab in advanced cancers. The protocol was immunoSEQ multiplex PCR, while the TCRdb copy is restricted to in-frame clones and leaves out a portion. The table shows about 46,000 clones, with about 90% occurring only once. The material sequenced was CD4+ or CD8+ T cells sorted from blood, taken in a trial of the OX40 agonist ivuxolimab. These receptor sequences come from an adult with an advanced solid tumor such as melanoma, head and neck, liver or kidney cancer.

The V and J genes are TRBV4-1 and TRBJ2-5; D is uncertain. Trimming cost V 0 bases and J 7 bases, with 12 bases left between them. This CDR3 spans 14 amino acids. CDR1 is MGHRA, CDR2 YSYEKL, per germline. CDR3 sequence (DNA): TGCGCCAGCAGCCAAGAGGGCGGTCAATGGACCCAGTACTTC. Residues: CASSQEGGQWTQYF.

The chain joins TRBV5-4 to TRBJ2-1; 7 bases align to TRBD1. There are 14 residues in the CDR3. Trimming removed 4 bases from V and 7 bases from J; junction bases left unmatched: 8. CDR1 and CDR2 (germline): SGHNT, YYREEE (reference sequence). This chain's CDR3 is CASSLGTEQNEQFF. The DNA for the CDR3 is TGTGCCAGCAGCCTGGGGACAGAACAAAATGAGCAGTTCTTC.

V usage is TRBV5-8 and J usage is TRBJ1-6; TRBD1 agrees at 7 bases. Looked up from germline, CDR1 is SGHTS and CDR2 is YDEGEE. This CDR3 contains 14 residues. The junction had 9 bases not matched to a gene; V was cut back by 5 bases and J by 10 bases. The CDR3: CASRLDRVASPLHF. CDR3 coding DNA: TGTGCCAGCAGGCTAGACAGGGTTGCATCACCCCTCCACTTT.

This clone was seen a few times. The J gene is TRBJ1-5, the V gene TRBV10-3; D may be TRBD1 (6 bases). The CDR3 contains 12 residues. V lost 10 bases, J lost 1 base, and 8 bases lay in between. The germline V gene has CDR1 ENHRY and CDR2 SYGVKD. CDR3 sequence reads: CATRGSNQPQHF. Written as DNA, the CDR3 is TGTGCCACCAGGGGCAGCAATCAGCCCCAGCATTTT.

The V and J genes are TRBV13 and TRBJ2-1, with 9 bases identical to TRBD1. This CDR3 contains 18 residues. The germline V gene has CDR1 PRHDT and CDR2 FYEKMQ (reference sequence). Germline trimming cut 2 bases from V and 3 bases from J; bases unmatched to any gene: 11. DNA of the CDR3: TGTGCCAGCAGCTTAAGTCCGGGGACAGGGACAATCTACAATGAGCAGTTCTTC. The encoded protein is CASSLSPGTGTIYNEQFF.

V gene TRBV6-1 combines with J gene TRBJ1-6; TRBD1 is a possible D gene (6 bases). CDR1 and CDR2 from the germline V gene are MNHNS and SASEGT. Deletions cut 6 bases from V and 7 bases from J, with 13 bases between. The CDR3 sequence is 14 residues long. CDR3 protein: CASSYRERNSPLHF. The CDR3 DNA sequence: TGTGCCAGCAGCTACAGGGAGCGGAATTCACCCCTCCACTTT.

This sequence joins TRBV18 and TRBJ2-2; D might be TRBD1 or TRBD2, each matching 5 bases. This CDR3 has 14 residues. Trimming removed 6 bases from V and 4 bases from J, with 12 bases in between. Looked up from germline, CDR1 is KGHSH and CDR2 is LQKENI. The CDR3 loop reads CASSEQRGTGELFF. CDR3 coding DNA: TGTGCCAGCTCGGAGCAGAGGGGCACCGGGGAGCTGTTTTTT.

The rearrangement uses TRBV4-1 and TRBJ1-1, with 9 nucleotides matching TRBD1. With V trimmed by 2 bases and J by 5 bases, 12 bases remained unmatched. From germline, CDR1 is MGHRA and CDR2 YSYEKL. The CDR3 consists of 17 residues. For the CDR3, the DNA is TGCGCCAGCAGCCAACCTGCTCCCGGGACAGGGTTGACTGAAGCTTTCTTT. It yields the protein CASSQPAPGTGLTEAFF.

The J gene is TRBJ2-7, the V gene TRBV15; D might be TRBD1 (5 bases). The germline V gene has CDR1 LNHNV and CDR2 YYDKDF (reference sequence). Deletions cut 1 base from V and 2 bases from J, with 6 bases between. The CDR3 covers 13 residues. The CDR3 nucleotides are TGTGCCACCAGCAGAGTACAGGCCTACGAGCAGTACTTC. Protein: CATSRVQAYEQYF. The full variable domain, in which reference TRBV15 and TRBJ2-7 provide the parts outside the CDR3, is DAMVIQNPRYQVTQFGKPVTLSCSQTLNHNVMYWYQQKSSQAPKLLFHYYDKDFNNEADTPDNFQSRRPNTSFCFLDIRSPGLGDTAMYLCATSRVQAYEQYFGPGTRLTVT.

There are a few counts of this clone. The gene calls are TRBV28 and TRBJ2-7; possibly TRBD2 for D (6 bases). Trimming took 6 bases from V and 2 from J, leaving 20 bases between them. Germline CDR1 and CDR2: MDHEN and SYDVKM. The CDR3 runs 16 residues. CDR3 region: CASRSPVTRLAYEQYF. DNA of the CDR3: TGTGCCAGCAGGTCTCCCGTGACTAGATTAGCCTACGAGCAGTACTTC.

V and J are TRBV5-4 and TRBJ2-7; D is unresolved. This CDR3 contains 14 residues. CDR1 is SGHNT, CDR2 YYREEE, per germline (reference sequence). V dropped 4 bases and J dropped 6 bases, with 17 bases sitting between them. CDR3 bases: TGTGCCAGCAGCCCCTTACTTGAGGTGGGCGAGCAGTACTTC. Its protein is CASSPLLEVGEQYF.

V gene TRBV6-4 combines with J gene TRBJ2-1; D possibly uses TRBD1 or TRBD2 (5 bases each). Trimming pared 1 base from V and 9 bases from J, leaving 16 bases between. This CDR3 comprises 15 residues. Germline V lookup: CDR1 MRHNA, CDR2 SNTAGT. CDR3 DNA: TGTGCCAGCAGTGACTACCCCCGGACGAGGGGTGAGCAGTTCTTC. As protein: CASSDYPRTRGEQFF.

The chain links TRBV7-9 to TRBJ1-1; D possibly corresponds to TRBD1 (5 bases). Germline V CDR1 and CDR2: SEHNR, FQNEAQ (reference sequence). The CDR3 totals 16 residues. The V gene lost 5 bases and the J gene lost 7 bases, with 23 bases spanning the gap. DNA for the CDR3: TGTGCCAGCAGCCAAACCCCGGGACGCTTGGTGGGTGAAGCTTTCTTT. It specifies CASSQTPGRLVGEAFF.

The chain couples TRBV7-9 to TRBJ1-5; maybe TRBD1 (5 bases). The V and J ends lost 3 bases and 7 bases respectively, with 10 bases between them. The CDR3 loop spans 13 amino acids. Germline V gene data show CDR1 as SEHNR and CDR2 as FQNEAQ (reference sequence). In DNA, the CDR3 is TGTGCCAGCAGCTTGGGGGTTAGCCAGCCCCAGCATTTT. As protein: CASSLGVSQPQHF. The full variable domain, its missing parts supplied by reference TRBV7-9 and TRBJ1-5, is DTGVSQNPRHKITKRGQNVTFRCDPISEHNRLYWYRQTLGQGPEFLTYFQNEAQLEKSRLLSDRFSAERPKGSFSTLEIQRTEQGDSAMYLCASSLGVSQPQHFGDGTRLSIL.

This clone was found once. This chain joins TRBV27 and TRBJ2-5; TRBD2 might be the D (6 bases). CDR3 length: 14 amino acids. The V gene lost 2 bases and the J gene lost 2 bases, with 9 bases spanning the gap. Germline assignment: CDR1 MNHEY and CDR2 SMNVEV (reference sequence). DNA of the CDR3: TGTGCCAGCAGTTTAGCGGGAAATCAAGAGACCCAGTACTTC. Its translation is CASSLAGNQETQYF.

Comment on this clone: The germline gene is not matched at one end of the junction; a read error may be the cause. This rearrangement joins TRBV7-7 to TRBJ2-5; no firm D call. CDR3 length: 14 residues. Germline lookup yields CDR1 SSHAT and CDR2 FNYEAQ (reference sequence). The CDR3 loop reads CASSPHLGTETQYF. For the CDR3, the DNA is TGTGCTAGCAGCCCCCACCTCGGTACGGAGACCCAGTACTTC. The entire variable domain, with the rest obtained from reference TRBV7-7 and TRBJ2-5, is as follows: GAGVSQSPRYKVTKRGQDVTLRCDPISSHATLYWYQQALGQGPEFLTYFNYEAQPDKSGLPSDRFSAERPEGSISTLTIQRTEQRDSAMYRCASSPHLGTETQYFGPGTRLLVL.

This clone was seen only once. This chain connects TRBV5-4 to TRBJ2-5; 12 nucleotides align to TRBD1. The length of the CDR3 is 17 residues. In germline, CDR1 is SGHNT, CDR2 YYREEE (reference sequence). Trimming at V came to 5 bases and at J to 7 bases, leaving 15 bases not matched to a gene. CDR3 sequence reads: CASSSKGGTGGLGTQYF. CDR3 DNA sequence: TGTGCCAGCAGTTCCAAGGGGGGGACAGGGGGCTTGGGGACCCAGTACTTC.

This clone has just a few counts. This sequence joins TRBV6-6 and TRBJ2-1; 7 bases are shared with TRBD2. Germline V gene sequence: CDR1 MNHNY, CDR2 SVGAGI (reference sequence). The CDR3 consists of 15 residues. After removal of 4 bases from V and 8 bases from J, the junction contained 11 bases not matched to a gene. CDR3 residues: CASSSGRRSTDEQFF. The CDR3 DNA sequence: TGTGCCAGCAGTTCCGGGAGGAGGTCCACAGATGAGCAGTTCTTC.

On this clone itself: One end of the junction fails to match germline, which may point to a read error. The chain joins TRBV9 to TRBJ1-1; D gene unclear. CDR3 length: 17 amino acids. The germline V gene has CDR1 SGDLS and CDR2 YYNGEE. CDR3 in amino acids: CASNVDIVINMNTEAFF. The CDR3 DNA sequence: TGTGCCAGCAACGTAGATATAGTCATCAACATGAACACTGAAGCTTTCTTT.

The CDR3 reads CASSTLRQSRPNQPQHF. For the CDR3, the DNA is TGTGCCAGCAGCACCCTTAGACAGTCAAGACCCAATCAGCCCCAGCATTTT. V and J are TRBV5-6 and TRBJ1-5; possible D gene TRBD1, 5 bases. V dropped 4 bases and J dropped 3 bases, with 20 bases sitting between them. The CDR3 totals 17 residues. Germline CDR1 and CDR2: SGHDT and YYEEEE.

This chain uses TRBV5-4 with TRBJ2-3; 7 nucleotides line up with TRBD2. Unmatched junction bases numbered 3, after V lost 4 bases and J lost 4 bases. Germline V gene data show CDR1 as SGHNT and CDR2 as YYREEE (reference sequence). This CDR3 has 13 amino acids. This CDR3 reads CASSGRESDTQYF. The CDR3 region has the DNA TGTGCCAGCAGCGGGCGGGAGTCAGATACGCAGTATTTT.

The rearrangement joins TRBV5-4 to TRBJ2-5; TRBD2 aligns across 12 bases. Germline CDR1 SGHNT, CDR2 YYREEE (reference sequence). Trimming at V came to 0 bases and at J to 2 bases, leaving 5 bases not matched to a gene. The CDR3 extends over 17 amino acids. The chain's CDR3 is CASSLASGRAGQETQYF. In nucleotides, the CDR3 is TGTGCCAGCAGCTTGGCTAGCGGGAGGGCGGGTCAAGAGACCCAGTACTTC.

The V call is TRBV19, the J call TRBJ1-1, with D unresolved. Germline loops: CDR1 LNHDA, CDR2 SQIVND (reference sequence). V was shortened by 5 bases and J by 3 bases, with 7 bases between the two germline ends. This CDR3 is built from 12 residues. The DNA for the CDR3 is TGTGCCAGTAGTTCACCCTACACTGAAGCTTTCTTT. It yields the protein CASSSPYTEAFF.

The chain employs TRBV30 and TRBJ1-5; D not certain. The CDR3 runs to 14 residues. Germline CDR1 reads GTSNPN; CDR2 reads SVGIG (reference sequence). The V gene lost 2 bases and the J gene lost 4 bases, with 12 bases spanning the gap. The CDR3: CAWSSVAGNQPQHF. CDR3 nucleotide sequence: TGTGCCTGGAGTTCAGTTGCGGGGAATCAGCCCCAGCATTTT. The variable domain in full, with the rest retrieved from reference TRBV30 and TRBJ1-5, is SQTIHQWPATLVQPVGSPLSLECTVEGTSNPNLYWYRQAAGRGLQLLFYSVGIGQISSEVPQNLSASRPQDRQFILSSKKLLLSDSGFYLCAWSSVAGNQPQHFGDGTRLSIL.

The chain carries TRBV6-1 and TRBJ1-5; no clear D gene. Deletions cut 6 bases from V and 5 bases from J, with 17 bases between. The CDR3 runs to 15 residues. Germline loops: CDR1 MNHNS, CDR2 SASEGT. The CDR3: CASSGRGQWDQPQHF. The CDR3 region has the DNA TGTGCCAGCAGCGGAAGAGGGCAGTGGGATCAGCCCCAGCATTTT.

The gene calls are TRBV6-5 and TRBJ2-7; D unclear. This CDR3 comprises 14 residues. Trimming pared 4 bases from V and 7 bases from J, leaving 17 bases between. Germline CDR1 MNHEY, CDR2 SVGAGI. CDR3 sequence: CASSSIQLKGEQYF. The CDR3 nucleotides read TGTGCCAGCAGTTCGATACAGCTCAAAGGGGAGCAGTACTTC.

The chain carries TRBV10-2 and TRBJ2-2, with D perhaps TRBD2 (6 bases). Deletions cut 8 bases from V and 4 bases from J, with 23 bases between. This CDR3 is 17 amino acids long. The germline V gene has CDR1 WSHSY and CDR2 SAAADI. CDR3 sequence: CASGTLGLRIGTGELFF. The DNA of the CDR3 is TGCGCCAGCGGAACCTTGGGACTTAGAATTGGCACCGGGGAGCTGTTTTTT.

The rearrangement uses TRBV5-1 and TRBJ2-7; D assignment may be TRBD1 or TRBD2 (6 bases each). Germline values: CDR1 SGHRS, CDR2 YFSETQ. The CDR3 covers 16 residues. Trimming took off 0 bases at V and 7 bases at J, with 20 bases between the two ends. CDR3 residues: CASSLAWGAAVEEQYF. The CDR3 nucleotides read TGCGCCAGCAGCTTGGCCTGGGGGGCGGCCGTGGAAGAGCAGTACTTC.

V gene TRBV5-4 combines with J gene TRBJ2-6; 10 positions agree with TRBD2. CDR1 and CDR2 (germline): SGHNT, YYREEE (reference sequence). CDR3 length: 19 amino acids. The V gene end was trimmed by 5 bases and the J gene end by 4 bases; junction bases not matched to a gene: 15. CDR3: CASRGEVGSGRAGANVLTF. Here the CDR3 DNA reads TGTGCCAGCAGAGGTGAGGTGGGGAGCGGGAGGGCCGGGGCCAACGTCCTGACTTTC.

CDR3 sequence (DNA): TGTGCCAGCAGCCCGACGGACAGAGCTAACTATGGCTACACCTTC. Translating gives CASSPTDRANYGYTF. J is TRBJ1-2 and V is TRBV7-8, with D tentatively TRBD1 (6 bases). V was cut by 5 bases and J by 0 bases, with 13 bases left in between. The CDR3 loop spans 15 amino acids. Germline assignment: CDR1 SGHVS and CDR2 FQNEAQ.